This TCR beta chain was obtained from a study of T cell responses to AZD1222 COVID-19 vaccine. The repertoire was sequenced with immunoSEQ multiplex PCR; TCRdb's copy has only in-frame clones and lacks some. The sample comprises tens of thousands of clones, roughly 90% of which are singletons, and around 2% rests with the top ten. Germline V gives CDR1 SQVTM, CDR2 ANQGSEA. Trimming took 2 bases from V and 2 from J, leaving 9 bases between them. This CDR3 is built from 13 residues. The material sequenced was peripheral blood, taken on day 0 of AZD1222 vaccination. This chain uses TRBV29-1 with TRBJ1-2, with a weak D call TRBD1 (5 bases). This clonotype was obtained from an adult in good health. The CDR3 reads CSVEPDRNYGYTF. DNA for the CDR3: TGCAGCGTTGAACCTGACAGAAACTATGGCTACACCTTC. Filled out from reference TRBV29-1 and TRBJ1-2, the complete variable domain reads SAVISQKPSRDICQRGTSLTIQCQVDSQVTMMFWYRQQPGQSLTLIATANQGSEATYESGFVIDKFPISRPNLTFSTLTVSNMSPEDSSIYLCSVEPDRNYGYTFGSGTRLTVV.